This TCR beta chain was sequenced for a study of long-term antiretroviral therapy in people with HIV. The samples comprised roughly 0.9-11 million cryopreserved PBMC ahead of DNA extraction. Germline CDR1 SGHTA, CDR2 FQGTGA. V lost 5 bases, J lost 6 bases, and 5 bases stayed unmatched. The CDR3 has 14 residues. Version v3.0 of the immunoSEQ assay was performed at survey level. Sequencing used immunoSEQ multiplex PCR; TCRdb keeps in-frame clones, though not all of them. The sample lists 25,000 to 30,000 clones, more than 70% occurring once. Sample: unsorted PBMCs, taken 4.7 to 5 years after starting antiretroviral therapy. V gene TRBV7-3 combines with J gene TRBJ1-1, with 11 bases identical to TRBD1. The TCR originated in a man in his forties with HIV. CDR3 sequence (DNA): TGTGCCAGCAGCCCAGGGACAGGGGGTGCTGAAGCTTTCTTT. The encoded protein is CASSPGTGGAEAFF.